Each of the 18 T cell receptor beta chains below was sequenced from the same sample in a study of CXCR3-negative and CXCR3-positive naive CD8 T cells. The method, 5' RACE with UMI labels, was used to prepare the TRB cDNA libraries. TCRdb reprocessed the 5' RACE reads, keeping one entry per CDR3 protein, no DNA. This sample's table has fewer than 90,000 distinct CDR3 sequences. What was sequenced was naive CXCR3- CD8+ T cells from blood. Documented subset: CD45RO-CCR7+CD27+CD95- naive CD8+ T cells lacking CXCR3 (TNR3-). Receptors were obtained from a human donor in good health. Some clones in this sample may be carry-over from other donors' samples.

The rearrangement joins TRBV19 to TRBJ1-2. The CDR3 spans 11 residues. The V gene's germline CDR1 is LNHDA and CDR2 SQIVND (reference sequence). CDR3 sequence reads: CASRVNYGYTF.

The V and J genes are TRBV6-6 and TRBJ2-7; TCRdb's D call, TRBD1, is unchecked because there is no DNA. The CDR3 is made up of 11 amino acids. Looked up from germline, CDR1 is MNHNY and CDR2 is SVGAGI (reference sequence). CDR3 sequence reads: CATGTDYEQYF.

V is TRBV7-9 and J is TRBJ2-1. Per germline, CDR1 SEHNR and CDR2 FQNEAQ (reference sequence). This CDR3 has 15 residues. The CDR3 region is CASSLVGSPYNEQFF.

The chain combines TRBV20-1 with TRBJ2-1; TCRdb selects TRBD1, and the lack of DNA leaves this call unchecked. Germline values: CDR1 DFQATT, CDR2 SNEGSKA (reference sequence). This CDR3 is built from 11 residues. The CDR3 protein is CRPPDDNEQFF.

CDR3 amino acids: CASSRIDNEQFF. The rearrangement joins TRBV12-3 or TRBV12-4 to TRBJ2-1. The CDR3 has 12 residues.

The chain uses TRBV7-9 and TRBJ2-3; checking the TCRdb D call of TRBD1 is not possible without DNA. Looked up from germline, CDR1 is SEHNR and CDR2 is FQNEAQ (reference sequence). The CDR3 consists of 15 residues. CDR3: CASSLYPQGPDTQYF.

The V gene is TRBV7-3, the J gene TRBJ2-3. The CDR3 consists of 14 residues. In germline, CDR1 is SGHTA, CDR2 FQGTGA. This CDR3 reads CASSSLGSTDTQYF.

The V gene is TRBV7-2, the J gene TRBJ2-1; TCRdb selects TRBD1, and the lack of DNA leaves this call unchecked. The germline gives CDR1 SGHTA, CDR2 FQGNSA. CDR3 size: 18 residues. CDR3 amino acids: CASSLVLGRGGPYNEQFF.

This chain joins TRBV29-1 and TRBJ1-3; there is no DNA to check the TCRdb D call of TRBD1. The length of the CDR3 is 16 residues. CDR1 SQVTM and CDR2 ANQGSEA come from the germline V gene. This CDR3 reads CSAKGVNGDSGNTIYF.

This rearrangement joins TRBV29-1 to TRBJ2-7; the TCRdb call, TRBD2, lacks DNA for checking. The CDR3 totals 14 residues. Per the germline V gene, CDR1 is SQVTM and CDR2 is ANQGSEA. CDR3 protein: CSVVGGLASYEQYF.

The chain uses TRBV6-2 or TRBV6-3 and TRBJ2-7; TCRdb lists TRBD2, though no DNA is available to test this call. The germline V gene encodes CDR1 MNHEY and CDR2 SVGEGT. The CDR3 has 14 residues. The CDR3 region is CASSSGDSSYEQYF.

The chain employs TRBV20-1 and TRBJ1-2. CDR1 DFQATT and CDR2 SNEGSKA come from the germline V gene (reference sequence). This CDR3 has 14 amino acids. The CDR3 spells CSAVGEDGNYGYTF.

The V and J genes are TRBV28 and TRBJ1-2. Germline V gene lookup returns CDR1 MDHEN and CDR2 SYDVKM. This CDR3 is 13 amino acids long. CDR3 residues: CASSFGRAVGYTF.

This sequence joins TRBV27 and TRBJ2-7. The germline V gene encodes CDR1 MNHEY and CDR2 SMNVEV (reference sequence). This CDR3 contains 15 residues. The CDR3 region is CASSLGEGSSYEQYF.

The CDR3 sequence is CASSVGSGGHGYTF. V is TRBV9 and J is TRBJ1-2; there is no DNA to check the TCRdb D call of TRBD1. The CDR3 has 14 amino acids. Germline V gene lookup returns CDR1 SGDLS and CDR2 YYNGEE.

This chain joins TRBV6-6 and TRBJ2-3; TCRdb gives TRBD1 as the D gene, but with no DNA this cannot be confirmed. The CDR3 runs 15 residues. Per germline, CDR1 MNHNY and CDR2 SVGAGI (reference sequence). The CDR3 loop reads CASSYDDSITDTQYF.

The chain recombines TRBV6-2 or TRBV6-3 with TRBJ2-7; TCRdb calls TRBD1, which cannot be checked without DNA. The CDR3 runs 14 residues. In germline, CDR1 is MNHEY, CDR2 SVGEGT. The CDR3 reads CATSVMTAIYEQYF.

CDR3 sequence reads: CASSLVRTGRDYTDTQYF. The V call is TRBV5-5, the J call TRBJ2-3; the TCRdb D gene call, TRBD1, has no DNA to confirm it. CDR3 size: 18 residues. CDR1 and CDR2 (germline): SGHKS, YYEKEE (reference sequence).